This is a list of T cell receptor beta chains from one sample in a study of PD-1 blockade in classical Hodgkin lymphoma. Repertoires were generated with immunoSEQ multiplex PCR, while TCRdb's copy carries only in-frame clones and drops some. The sample has some 86,000 clones; just over 90% are singletons. This specimen consisted of peripheral blood mononuclear cells (PBMCs), obtained before the fourth cycle of nivolumab. The receptors originated from a human donor with classical Hodgkin lymphoma. Each CDR3 is given with its conserved first and last residue. The D gene is left open where the match is weak. Size is stated for part of the rows, as once, few or many counts, or as a class when the clone is expanded.

v_call	clone_size	d_call	j_call	cdr3_nt	cdr3_aa
TRBV10-3	NA	NA	TRBJ2-7	TGTGCCATCGGCGTCACCTCCTACGAGCAGTACTTC	CAIGVTSYEQYF
TRBV30	NA	NA	TRBJ2-5	TGTGCCTGTCAAGCAGACCAAGAGACCCAGTACTTC	CACQADQETQYF
TRBV5-5	NA	NA	TRBJ1-1	TGTGCCAGCAGCTTGGAGGTTAGGGGCGCGAACACTGAAGCTTTCTTT	CASSLEVRGANTEAFF
TRBV6-6	few	TRBD2	TRBJ2-1	TGTGCCAGCAGTTACCCGACTAGCGGGGGGGAAGAGCAGTTCTTC	CASSYPTSGGEEQFF
TRBV20-1	NA	NA	TRBJ1-4	TGCAGTGCTAGAGTGTATGAAAAACTGTTTTTT	CSARVYEKLFF
TRBV6-4	NA	NA	TRBJ2-1	TGTGCCAGCCCCGGTTGCTTTTACAATGAGCAGTTCTTC	CASPGCFYNEQFF
TRBV5-6	NA	TRBD1	TRBJ2-7	TGTGCCAGCTTTGGGACAGGGCTGAACGAGCAGTACTTC	CASFGTGLNEQYF
TRBV6-5	NA	NA	TRBJ1-1	TGTGCCAGCTCCCCGTCCGGGGGCGGGAACACTGAAGCTTTCTTT	CASSPSGGGNTEAFF
TRBV7-8	NA	NA	TRBJ1-2	TGTGCCAGCAGCCTCCTACCCGGGGATCTGAGCTATGGCTACACCTTC	CASSLLPGDLSYGYTF
TRBV6-5	NA	NA	TRBJ2-1	TGTGCCAGCAGTTACTCATGGGGAGGCAATGAGCAGTTCTTC	CASSYSWGGNEQFF
TRBV28	NA	TRBD1	TRBJ1-2	TGTGCCAGCAGTCCCACTATTCGCGGGACAGGGTCTACCCACTATGGCTACACCTTC	CASSPTIRGTGSTHYGYTF
TRBV5-5	once	TRBD2	TRBJ2-4	TGTGCCAGCAGCGCACCACTAGCGGGGGCGACCACCACCAAAAACATTCAGTACTTC	CASSAPLAGATTTKNIQYF
TRBV10-3	NA	NA	TRBJ2-7	TGTGCCATCAGTGAGTCATGGGCCCAGACCTACGAGCAGTACTTC	CAISESWAQTYEQYF
TRBV4-2	NA	NA	TRBJ1-5	TGTGCCAGCAGCCAAGTCGCAGCTACTCCCGAGCATTTT	CASSQVAATPEHF
TRBV5-1	NA	NA	TRBJ2-2	TGCGCCAGCAGCTTGGCCGCTACCCCGGGCACCGGGGAGCTGTTTTTT	CASSLAATPGTGELFF
TRBV6-5	NA	NA	TRBJ2-3	TGTGCCAGCAGTGAGAGGGATACGCAGTATTTT	CASSERDTQYF
TRBV11-2	once	TRBD1	TRBJ2-3	TGTGCCAGCAGCTTTCAGACGAGACAGGGGGTAGATACGCAGTATTTT	CASSFQTRQGVDTQYF
TRBV29-1	NA	NA	TRBJ1-1	TGCAGCGTTGAAGTTGCAGGACGGACGAACACTGAAGCTTTCTTT	CSVEVAGRTNTEAFF
TRBV9	NA	NA	TRBJ2-7	TGTGCCAGCAGCGTAGCGGGTTCCCGCTCCTACGAGCAGTACTTC	CASSVAGSRSYEQYF
TRBV7-8	NA	TRBD2	TRBJ2-2	TGTGCCAGCAGCTTAGCCCCGGGACTAGCGGGGGGGAACACCGGGGAGCTGTTTTTT	CASSLAPGLAGGNTGELFF
TRBV7-2	NA	TRBD2	TRBJ2-7	TGTGCCAGCACTAGCGGACCCTACGAGCAGTACTTC	CASTSGPYEQYF
TRBV5-1	NA	NA	TRBJ2-6	TGCGCCAGCAGTGAGAGCTCTGGGGCCAACGTCCTGACTTTC	CASSESSGANVLTF
TRBV11-3	NA	NA	TRBJ1-2	TGTGCCAGCAGCTTAGTCGTTGGGGGTCGGGGCTACACCTTC	CASSLVVGGRGYTF
TRBV27	NA	TRBD2	TRBJ2-3	TGTGCCAGCAGTTTATCGGGGCTAGCGGGGGGCTATAGCACAGATACGCAGTATTTT	CASSLSGLAGGYSTDTQYF
TRBV7-2	NA	NA	TRBJ1-2	TGTGCCAGCAGCCGCGGGACTCCTATAAAGTATGGCTACACCTTC	CASSRGTPIKYGYTF
TRBV2	NA	TRBD1	TRBJ1-2	TGTGCCAGCAGGCTGGGACAGGGGGCGAGCTACACCTTC	CASRLGQGASYTF
TRBV19	NA	NA	TRBJ2-3	TGTGCCAGTAGTATAGGTGCTTCCTCACCAGGGTGGGGTCTCACAGATACGCAGTATTTT	CASSIGASSPGWGLTDTQYF
TRBV7-9	NA	NA	TRBJ2-1	TGTGCCAGCAGCTGGCCCCGATTGGGGGGCGGGAATGAGCAGTTCTTC	CASSWPRLGGGNEQFF
TRBV7-8	NA	NA	TRBJ2-4	TGTGCCAGCAGCCTTCGGGGGATCAGTGGAAACATTCAGTACTTC	CASSLRGISGNIQYF
TRBV19	NA	NA	TRBJ1-6	TGTGCCAGTAGAAGACAGTTTAATTCACCCCTCCACTTT	CASRRQFNSPLHF
TRBV7-2	NA	NA	TRBJ2-1	TGTGCCAGCAGCCCCCGGGGGTTTTACAATGAGCAGTTCTTC	CASSPRGFYNEQFF
TRBV27	NA	TRBD2	TRBJ2-2	TGTGCCAGCAGACTAGCGGGGGGCCAAACCGGGGAGCTGTTTTTT	CASRLAGGQTGELFF
TRBV28	NA	TRBD1	TRBJ2-7	TGTGCCAGCAGTTTCCAGGACAGGGCTCCCTACGAGCAGTACTTC	CASSFQDRAPYEQYF
TRBV19	NA	NA	TRBJ1-2	TGTGCCAGTAGTAGGGGGGACAGCTACACCTTC	CASSRGDSYTF
TRBV7-2	NA	NA	TRBJ1-6	TGTGCCAGCAGCTTATTTACAGGTGTGAATTCACCCCTCCACTTT	CASSLFTGVNSPLHF
TRBV5-1	NA	NA	TRBJ1-1	TGCGCCAGCAGCCCCACGGGTATGGTGAACACTGAAGCTTTCTTT	CASSPTGMVNTEAFF
TRBV7-2	NA	NA	TRBJ1-1	TGTGCCAGCAGCTCCACTCAGGGGTGGGGCACTGAAGCTTTCTTT	CASSSTQGWGTEAFF